Listed below are T cell receptor beta chains from one sample, sequenced in a study of long-term antiretroviral therapy in people with HIV. Only in-frame clones appear in the TCRdb table, and some are missing; sequencing was by immunoSEQ multiplex PCR. The table has roughly 17,000 clones, about nine tenths seen once. Sequencing was performed on unsorted PBMCs, taken 3 years after starting antiretroviral therapy. The origin of the receptors is a middle-aged man with HIV. CDR3s include the opening cysteine and the closing phenylalanine or tryptophan. A D gene is named only where the DNA matches it firmly. Where a row states a size, it is once, few, many or the class of an expanded clone; other rows omit it.

TGTGCCAGCAGCTATACAGGGGCCACCTACGAGCAGTACTTC	CASSYTGATYEQYF	TRBD1	NA	TRBV5-4	TRBJ2-7
TGTGCCAGCAGTGACGTGGGGGCCGTAGATACGCAGTATTTT	CASSDVGAVDTQYF	NA	NA	TRBV6-1	TRBJ2-3
TGTGCCAGCAGCCCTCCCAGGGACGACTATGGCTACACCTTC	CASSPPRDDYGYTF	NA	NA	TRBV12-1	TRBJ1-2
TGCGCCAGCAGCTTGGGACAGGGAAGTGAGCAGTTCTTC	CASSLGQGSEQFF	TRBD1	NA	TRBV5-1	TRBJ2-1
TGCGCCAGCAGCCAGGGACCTGACAGGAACAATCAGCCCCAGCATTTT	CASSQGPDRNNQPQHF	NA	NA	TRBV4-1	TRBJ1-5
TGTGCCAGCAGTTATCACCCGAACCAAGTCTACGAGCAGTACTTC	CASSYHPNQVYEQYF	NA	NA	TRBV6-9	TRBJ2-7
TGCGCCAGCAGCCAGAACAGCCTTTGGGGCACTGAAGCTTTCTTT	CASSQNSLWGTEAFF	NA	NA	TRBV4-3	TRBJ1-1
TGTGCCAGCTCCCACCCAGGGAGTCGAGAGACCCAGTACTTC	CASSHPGSRETQYF	NA	NA	TRBV5-5	TRBJ2-5
TGCGCCAGCAGCTCAACCTCAGGGTACTCTGAAGCTTTCTTT	CASSSTSGYSEAFF	NA	NA	TRBV5-1	TRBJ1-1
TGTGCCAGCAGCTTATCGGCAGCTTACAATGAGCAGTTCTTC	CASSLSAAYNEQFF	NA	NA	TRBV11-3	TRBJ2-1
TGCGCCAGCAGCGACGCAGACATCTCCTATAATTCACCCCTCCACTTT	CASSDADISYNSPLHF	NA	once	TRBV4-1	TRBJ1-6
TGTGCCAGTAGTATGGGGGACAGGGATAATGAAAAACTGTTTTTT	CASSMGDRDNEKLFF	TRBD1	NA	TRBV19	TRBJ1-4
TGTGCCAGCAGTAGCAGGCCAGGGCCCCTTGGGTACAATGAGCAGTTCTTC	CASSSRPGPLGYNEQFF	NA	NA	TRBV25-1	TRBJ2-1
TGTGCCAGCAGCTCGTCCCGGGACGCCGACGGGGAGCAGTTCTTC	CASSSSRDADGEQFF	NA	NA	TRBV5-4	TRBJ2-1
TGTGCCAGCTCACCTCAGAATAATGAGCAGTTCTTC	CASSPQNNEQFF	NA	NA	TRBV18	TRBJ2-1
TGTGCCAGTAGCCACCGGATAGCCGGACCTTCCTACGAGCAGTACTTC	CASSHRIAGPSYEQYF	NA	once	TRBV19	TRBJ2-7
TGTGCCAGCTCACTTTGGCCGGACAGGGACTCCTACGAGCAGTACTTC	CASSLWPDRDSYEQYF	TRBD1	NA	TRBV18	TRBJ2-7
TGTGCCAGCAGGGCTGGACAGGGTAACTATGGCTACACCTTC	CASRAGQGNYGYTF	TRBD1	NA	TRBV6-5	TRBJ1-2
TGTGCCAGCAGGACGACCCCGTCGGATACGCAGTATTTT	CASRTTPSDTQYF	NA	NA	TRBV7-3	TRBJ2-3
TGCGCCAGCAGCCAAGACCGGACTAGCAAGGCCGGGGAGCTGTTTTTT	CASSQDRTSKAGELFF	TRBD2	NA	TRBV4-3	TRBJ2-2
TGTGCCAGTAGTATAGATCCGGGACTAGCGGGGGGCACAGATACGCAGTATTTT	CASSIDPGLAGGTDTQYF	TRBD2	NA	TRBV19	TRBJ2-3
TGTGCCACCATGAAGAGGGGTTTCTACGAGCAGTACTTC	CATMKRGFYEQYF	NA	few	TRBV6-5	TRBJ2-7
TGTGCCAGCATCAGGACAGGGGGCACAGATACGCAGTATTTT	CASIRTGGTDTQYF	TRBD1	NA	TRBV6-6	TRBJ2-3
TGTGCCAGCAAGGGGGCGAGGGAGCAGTACTTC	CASKGAREQYF	TRBD1	once	TRBV2	TRBJ2-7
TGTGCCAGCAGCAATGGAGGGAATCAGCCCCAGCATTTT	CASSNGGNQPQHF	NA	NA	TRBV5-6	TRBJ1-5
TGTGCCAGCAGCGTAGATGGGGATAGCACTGAAGCTTTCTTT	CASSVDGDSTEAFF	NA	few	TRBV9	TRBJ1-1
TGTGCCAGCAGCTTACGGGACGGCAATCAGCCCCAGCATTTT	CASSLRDGNQPQHF	NA	once	TRBV7-2	TRBJ1-5
TGTGCCAGCAGAAAAGACGGCTCAAGAAAACTGTTTTTT	CASRKDGSRKLFF	NA	NA	TRBV2	TRBJ1-4
TGTGCCAGCAGCGACCTTCGGGAAGCAGGCCGCGAGCAGTACTTC	CASSDLREAGREQYF	NA	NA	TRBV27	TRBJ2-7
TGTGCCAGCAGCTTTGGTTTAGGACAGTTAACCTACGAGCAGTACTTC	CASSFGLGQLTYEQYF	NA	NA	TRBV7-9	TRBJ2-7
TGTGCCAGCAGTGCACAGGGTAGGGCGAACACCGGGGAGCTGTTTTTT	CASSAQGRANTGELFF	NA	NA	TRBV2	TRBJ2-2
TGTGCCAGCAGCGAGGGGCAGGGGTCCCTTTCTCAGCCCCAGCATTTT	CASSEGQGSLSQPQHF	NA	NA	TRBV2	TRBJ1-5
TGTGCCAGCGCACGGGGTAGGCCAGATACGCAGTATTTT	CASARGRPDTQYF	NA	NA	TRBV7-2	TRBJ2-3
TGCGCCAGCAGCCAACCGAGCGGGGTTTTCTACAATGAGCAGTTCTTC	CASSQPSGVFYNEQFF	TRBD2	NA	TRBV4-1	TRBJ2-1
TGTGCCAGCAGCTCACGCGGCCCTGATTGGAAGGGCTACACCTTC	CASSSRGPDWKGYTF	NA	NA	TRBV7-9	TRBJ1-2
TGCGCCAGCAGCCAAGCAAGTCGAGGGGACTATGGCTACACCTTC	CASSQASRGDYGYTF	NA	NA	TRBV4-1	TRBJ1-2
TGTGCCAGCAGTTTACGGGGGGCCTTTTACGAGCAGTACTTC	CASSLRGAFYEQYF	NA	NA	TRBV27	TRBJ2-7
TGTGCCAGCAGCAAGACAGGGGGTCTCGACGAGCAGTACTTC	CASSKTGGLDEQYF	TRBD1	NA	TRBV14	TRBJ2-7
TGTGCCAGCAGCTCCTACGGCGGGGTCGACGAGCAGTACTTC	CASSSYGGVDEQYF	NA	NA	TRBV9	TRBJ2-7
TGCGCCAGCAGCGCCAGTCCCGGGACGGGGAACACTGAAGCTTTCTTT	CASSASPGTGNTEAFF	NA	once	TRBV5-1	TRBJ1-1
TGTGCCAGCAGCTTAGGGCAGGCGGGCCAGCCCCAGCATTTT	CASSLGQAGQPQHF	NA	NA	TRBV7-9	TRBJ1-5
TGCGCCAGCAGCTCCCTAATTAACAGGGGAGGGTACAATGAGCAGTTCTTC	CASSSLINRGGYNEQFF	NA	NA	TRBV5-1	TRBJ2-1
TGTGCCAGCAGTTCGCGACAGGGGGCAGGGACTGAAGCTTTCTTT	CASSSRQGAGTEAFF	TRBD1	NA	TRBV2	TRBJ1-1
TGTGCCAGCAGTTACTCGGGACCGAGCGAGCAGTACTTC	CASSYSGPSEQYF	NA	NA	TRBV6-6	TRBJ2-7
TGCGCCAGCAGCGGGGGACAGGGAACGAATGAAAAACTGTTTTTT	CASSGGQGTNEKLFF	TRBD1	NA	TRBV5-1	TRBJ1-4
TGTGCCAGCAGGTCAGGGTTTTTCGCCGACACCATATATTTT	CASRSGFFADTIYF	NA	NA	TRBV6-5	TRBJ1-3
TGTGCCAGCAGCTTTGGACACCTGAGCTCCTACAATGAGCAGTTCTTC	CASSFGHLSSYNEQFF	NA	NA	TRBV11-2	TRBJ2-1